The T cell receptor (beta chain) under discussion was sequenced for a study of metastatic and nonmetastatic thyroid tumors. About the study: Repertoires from malignant and benign thyroid patients were compared across blood and tumor or nodule tissue.

The germline V gene encodes CDR1 MNHNS and CDR2 SASEGT. J lost 6 bases, V lost 6 bases, and 5 bases had no gene match. The CDR3 is 13 residues long. All patients reached thyroid surgery having received no treatment beforehand. Overall study results and limits: Significantly greater TCR beta diversity was reportedly found in malignant thyroid tumors than in benign nodules (in blood and tumor).

Authors' analysis steps: A distant-metastasis classifier for papillary thyroid cancer was built using CDR3 differences across clinicopathological groups. MiXCR was used by TCRdb to re-call the PCR reads. TCRdb, rather than the study authors, made the V and J calls. The sample contains approximately 32,000 clones, approximately 15% of which appear only once. This clone was observed at least ten times. Its antigen is unknown. This sequence was found in a male donor with papillary thyroid cancer or a benign thyroid nodule (not recorded which). Some clones in this sample may be carry-over from other donors' samples. Input material: blood. The gene calls are TRBV6-1 and TRBJ2-7; 10 nucleotides align to TRBD1. CDR3 sequence: CASSRQGASEQYF. The CDR3 DNA follows: TGTGCCAGCAGCAGACAGGGGGCAAGCGAGCAGTACTTC.